The entry below gives a single T cell receptor (beta chain) sequence along with its context. This record comes from a study of shared clonotypes between healthy human individuals. Only in-frame clones appear in the TCRdb table, and some are missing; sequencing was by immunoSEQ multiplex PCR. Of some 2,100,000 clones in the sample, roughly 95% were seen once. The CDR3 consists of 12 residues. Germline-derived CDR1 and CDR2 are GTSNPN and SVGIG (reference sequence). Trimming took 5 bases from V and 9 from J, leaving 11 bases between them. Sequencing was carried out using naive CD4+ T cells sorted from blood. Subset reported: CD45RA+ positively selected. The receptor was derived from a man aged 18 to 30 in good health. This sequence joins TRBV30 and TRBJ1-6, with D possibly TRBD1 on 5 matching bases. CDR3 nucleotides: TGTGCCTGGTGCAGGGAAGGTTCACCCCTCCACTTT. This sequence encodes CAWCREGSPLHF.